This entry features one TCR beta chain sequence. V lost 0 bases to trimming and J lost 1 base, with 17 bases between them. Germline-derived CDR1 and CDR2 are SGHRS and YFSETQ. CDR3 length: 17 residues. TCRdb's copy holds only in-frame clones and misses some; the assay was immunoSEQ multiplex PCR. Of about 380,000 clones in the sample, 90% to 97% were seen once. This sample stems from a study of shared clonotypes between healthy human individuals. The chain joins TRBV5-1 to TRBJ2-7, with D tentatively TRBD1 (6 bases). The receptor was derived from a man aged 25 to 40 in good health. Material: memory CD8+ T cells sorted from blood. The subset here: CD45RO+ cells pooled with CCR7-negative TemRA cells. The CDR3 here is CASSLVGYRAPSYEQYF. CDR3 sequence (DNA): TGCGCCAGCAGCTTGGTGGGCTACAGGGCCCCTTCCTACGAGCAGTACTTC.